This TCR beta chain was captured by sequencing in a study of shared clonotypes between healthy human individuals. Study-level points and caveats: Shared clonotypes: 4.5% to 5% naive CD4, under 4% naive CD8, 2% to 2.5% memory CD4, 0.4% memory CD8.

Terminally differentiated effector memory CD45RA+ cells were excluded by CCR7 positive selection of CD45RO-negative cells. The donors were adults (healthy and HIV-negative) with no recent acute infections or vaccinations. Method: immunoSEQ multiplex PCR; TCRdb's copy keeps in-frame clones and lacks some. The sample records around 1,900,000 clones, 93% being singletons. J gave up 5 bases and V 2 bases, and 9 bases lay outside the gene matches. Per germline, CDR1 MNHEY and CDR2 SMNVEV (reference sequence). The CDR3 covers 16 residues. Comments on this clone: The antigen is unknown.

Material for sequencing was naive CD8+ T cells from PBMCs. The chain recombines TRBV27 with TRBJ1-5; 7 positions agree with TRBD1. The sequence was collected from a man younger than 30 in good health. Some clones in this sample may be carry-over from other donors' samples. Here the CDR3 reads CASSLLVRGLDQPQHF. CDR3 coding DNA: TGTGCCAGCAGTTTACTAGTTAGGGGGCTAGATCAGCCCCAGCATTTT.